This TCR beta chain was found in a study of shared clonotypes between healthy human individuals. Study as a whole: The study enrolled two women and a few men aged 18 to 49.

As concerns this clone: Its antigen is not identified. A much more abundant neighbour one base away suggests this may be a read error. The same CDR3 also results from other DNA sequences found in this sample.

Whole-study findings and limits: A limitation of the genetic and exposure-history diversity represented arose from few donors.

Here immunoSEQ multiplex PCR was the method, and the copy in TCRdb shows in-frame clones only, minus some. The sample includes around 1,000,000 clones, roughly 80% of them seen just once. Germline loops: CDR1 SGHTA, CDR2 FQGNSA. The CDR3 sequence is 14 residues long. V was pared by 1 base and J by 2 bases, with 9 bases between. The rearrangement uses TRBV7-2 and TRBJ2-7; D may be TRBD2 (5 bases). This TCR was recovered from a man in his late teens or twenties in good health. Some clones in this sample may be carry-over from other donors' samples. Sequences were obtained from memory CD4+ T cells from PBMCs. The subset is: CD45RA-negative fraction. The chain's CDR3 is CASSLGGRAYEQYF. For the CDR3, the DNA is TGTGCCAGCAGCTTAGGAGGGCGGGCCTACGAGCAGTACTTC. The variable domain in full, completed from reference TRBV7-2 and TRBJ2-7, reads GAGVSQSPSNKVTEKGKDVELRCDPISGHTALYWYRQSLGQGLEFLIYFQGNSAPDKSGLPSDRFSAERTGGSVSTLTIQRTQQEDSAVYLCASSLGGRAYEQYFGPGTRLTVT.